This T cell receptor beta chain was observed in a study of blood T cell repertoires in COVID-19. Overall study context: Sources were T cells, B-cell-depleted T cells, or PBMCs; the material itself was cDNA or gDNA.

Looked up from germline, CDR1 is SGHRS and CDR2 is YFSETQ. The V and J ends lost 5 bases and 6 bases, in that order; junction bases with no gene match: 8. This CDR3 is built from 13 residues. Method: immunoSEQ multiplex PCR; TCRdb's copy keeps in-frame clones and lacks some. This table has around 250,000 clones, around 86% appearing once. The chain couples TRBV5-1 to TRBJ2-7; 7 bases are shared with TRBD1. Sequences were obtained from PBMCs or T cells enriched from blood (not recorded which). The receptor's source is a young man who had recovered from COVID-19. CDR3: CASRMTGNGEQYF. The CDR3 DNA is TGCGCCAGCAGGATGACAGGGAACGGCGAGCAGTACTTC.